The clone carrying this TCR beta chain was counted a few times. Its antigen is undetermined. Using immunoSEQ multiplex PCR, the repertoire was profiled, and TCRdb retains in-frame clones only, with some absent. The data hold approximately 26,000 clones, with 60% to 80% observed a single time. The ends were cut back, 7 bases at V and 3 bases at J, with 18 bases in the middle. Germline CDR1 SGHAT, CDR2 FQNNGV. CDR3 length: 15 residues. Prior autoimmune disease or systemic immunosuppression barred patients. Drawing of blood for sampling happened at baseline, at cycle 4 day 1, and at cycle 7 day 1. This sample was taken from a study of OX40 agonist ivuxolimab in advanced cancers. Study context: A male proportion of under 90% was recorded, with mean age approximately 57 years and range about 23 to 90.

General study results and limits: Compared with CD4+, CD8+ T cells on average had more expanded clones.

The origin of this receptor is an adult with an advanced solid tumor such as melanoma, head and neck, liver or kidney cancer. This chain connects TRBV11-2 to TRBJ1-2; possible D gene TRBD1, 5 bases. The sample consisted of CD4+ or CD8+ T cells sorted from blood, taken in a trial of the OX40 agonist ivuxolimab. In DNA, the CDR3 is TGTGCCAGCACCCTTTCCGGCCGGGGGGACTATGGCTACACCTTC. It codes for CASTLSGRGDYGYTF.